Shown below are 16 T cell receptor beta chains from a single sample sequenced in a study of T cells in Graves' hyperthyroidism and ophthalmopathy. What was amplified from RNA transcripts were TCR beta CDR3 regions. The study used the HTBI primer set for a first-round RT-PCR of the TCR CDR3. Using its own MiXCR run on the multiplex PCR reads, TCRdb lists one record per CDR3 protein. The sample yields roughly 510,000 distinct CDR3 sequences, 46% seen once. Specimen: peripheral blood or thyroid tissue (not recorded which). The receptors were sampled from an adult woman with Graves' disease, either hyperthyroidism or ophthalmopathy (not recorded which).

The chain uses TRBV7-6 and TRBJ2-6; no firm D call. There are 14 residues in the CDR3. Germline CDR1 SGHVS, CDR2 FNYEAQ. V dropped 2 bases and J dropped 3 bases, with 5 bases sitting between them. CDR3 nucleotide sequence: TGTGCCAGCAGCTTAAATTTTGGGGCCAACGTCCTGACTTTC. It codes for CASSLNFGANVLTF.

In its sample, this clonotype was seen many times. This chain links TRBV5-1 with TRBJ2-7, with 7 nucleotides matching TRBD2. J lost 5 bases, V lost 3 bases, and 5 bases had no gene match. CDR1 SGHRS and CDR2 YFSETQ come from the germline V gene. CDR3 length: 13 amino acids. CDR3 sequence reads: CASSWGRGDEQYF. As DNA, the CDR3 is TGCGCCAGCAGCTGGGGTCGGGGGGACGAGCAGTACTTC.

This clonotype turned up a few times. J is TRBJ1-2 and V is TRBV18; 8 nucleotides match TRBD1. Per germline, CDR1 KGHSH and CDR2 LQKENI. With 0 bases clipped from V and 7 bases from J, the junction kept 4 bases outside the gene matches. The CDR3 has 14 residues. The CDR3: CASSPPDRVAGYTF. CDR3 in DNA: TGTGCCAGCTCACCACCGGACAGGGTAGCTGGCTACACCTTC.

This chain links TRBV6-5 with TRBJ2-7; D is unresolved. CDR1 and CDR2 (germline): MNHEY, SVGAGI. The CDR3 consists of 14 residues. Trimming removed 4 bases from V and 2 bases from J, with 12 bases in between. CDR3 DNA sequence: TGTGCCAGCAGTTTGGCGACGGCAACCTACGAGCAGTACTTC. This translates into CASSLATATYEQYF.

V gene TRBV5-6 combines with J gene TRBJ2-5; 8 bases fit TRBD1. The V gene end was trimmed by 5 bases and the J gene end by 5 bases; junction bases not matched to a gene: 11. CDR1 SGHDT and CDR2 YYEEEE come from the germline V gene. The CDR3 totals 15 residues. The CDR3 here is CASSFGQGGWETQYF. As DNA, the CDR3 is TGTGCCAGCAGTTTCGGACAGGGAGGTTGGGAGACCCAGTACTTC. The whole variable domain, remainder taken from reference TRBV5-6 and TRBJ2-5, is DAGVTQSPTHLIKTRGQQVTLRCSPKSGHDTVSWYQQALGQGPQFIFQYYEEEERQRGNFPDRFSGHQFPNYSSELNVNALLLGDSALYLCASSFGQGGWETQYFGPGTRLLVL.

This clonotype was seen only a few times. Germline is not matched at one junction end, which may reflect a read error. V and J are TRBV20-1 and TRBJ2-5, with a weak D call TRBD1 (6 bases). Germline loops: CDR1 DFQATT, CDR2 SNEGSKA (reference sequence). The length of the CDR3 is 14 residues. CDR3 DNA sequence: TGCAGTGCTAGAGATCCAGGGGTAAAAGAGACCCAGCACTTC. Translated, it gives CSARDPGVKETQHF.

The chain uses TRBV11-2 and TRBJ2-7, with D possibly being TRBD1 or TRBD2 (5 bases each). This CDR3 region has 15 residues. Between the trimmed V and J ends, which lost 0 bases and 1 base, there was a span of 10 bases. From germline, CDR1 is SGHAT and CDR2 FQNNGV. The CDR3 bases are TGTGCCAGCAGCTTAGAGAGGGGCCAATCCTACGAGCAGTACTTC. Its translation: CASSLERGQSYEQYF.

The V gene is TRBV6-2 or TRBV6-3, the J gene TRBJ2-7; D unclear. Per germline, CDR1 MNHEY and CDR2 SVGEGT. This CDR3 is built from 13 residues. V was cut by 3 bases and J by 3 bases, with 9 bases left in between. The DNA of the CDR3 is TGTGCCAGCAGTTATTTTTCTAGCTACGAGCAGTACTTC. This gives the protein CASSYFSSYEQYF.

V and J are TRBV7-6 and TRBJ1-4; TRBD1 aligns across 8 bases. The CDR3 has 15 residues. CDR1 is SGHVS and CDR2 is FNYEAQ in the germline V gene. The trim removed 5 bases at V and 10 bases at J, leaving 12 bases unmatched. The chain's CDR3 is CASSPIGTGRGKLFF. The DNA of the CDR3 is TGTGCCAGCAGCCCCATAGGGACAGGACGAGGAAAACTGTTTTTT. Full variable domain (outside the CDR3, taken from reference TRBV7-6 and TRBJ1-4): GAGVSQSPRYKVTKRGQDVALRCDPISGHVSLYWYRQALGQGPEFLTYFNYEAQQDKSGLPNDRFSAERPEGSISTLTIQRTEQRDSAMYRCASSPIGTGRGKLFFGSGTQLSVL.

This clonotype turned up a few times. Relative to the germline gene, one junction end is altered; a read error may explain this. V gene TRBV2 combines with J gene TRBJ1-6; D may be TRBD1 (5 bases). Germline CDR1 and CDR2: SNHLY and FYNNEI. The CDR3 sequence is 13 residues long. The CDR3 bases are TGTGCCATCAGTGGGCAGGGTGATTCACCCCTCCACTTT. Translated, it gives CAISGQGDSPLHF.

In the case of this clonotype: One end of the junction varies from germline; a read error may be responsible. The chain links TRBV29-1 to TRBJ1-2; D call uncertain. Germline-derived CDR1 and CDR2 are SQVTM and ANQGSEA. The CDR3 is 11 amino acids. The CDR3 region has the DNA TGCAGCTTTGAGGGTACCCATGGCTACACCTTC. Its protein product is CSFEGTHGYTF. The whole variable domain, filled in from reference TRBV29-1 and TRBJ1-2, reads SAVISQKPSRDICQRGTSLTIQCQVDSQVTMMFWYRQQPGQSLTLIATANQGSEATYESGFVIDKFPISRPNLTFSTLTVSNMSPEDSSIYLCSFEGTHGYTFGSGTRLTVV.

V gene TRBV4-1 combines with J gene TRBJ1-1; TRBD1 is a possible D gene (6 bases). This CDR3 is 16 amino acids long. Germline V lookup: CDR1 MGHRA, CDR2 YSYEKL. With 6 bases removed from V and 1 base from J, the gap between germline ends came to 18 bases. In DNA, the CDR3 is TGCGCCAGCAGACTGGGACACCTCTCATCGAACACTGAAGCTTTCTTT. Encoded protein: CASRLGHLSSNTEAFF.

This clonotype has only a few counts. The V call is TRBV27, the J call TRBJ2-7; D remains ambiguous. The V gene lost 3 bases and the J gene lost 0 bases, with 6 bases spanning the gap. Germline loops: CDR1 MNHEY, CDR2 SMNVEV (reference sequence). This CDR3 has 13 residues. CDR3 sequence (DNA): TGTGCCAGCAGTTTTACAGCCTCCTACGAGCAGTACTTC. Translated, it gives CASSFTASYEQYF.

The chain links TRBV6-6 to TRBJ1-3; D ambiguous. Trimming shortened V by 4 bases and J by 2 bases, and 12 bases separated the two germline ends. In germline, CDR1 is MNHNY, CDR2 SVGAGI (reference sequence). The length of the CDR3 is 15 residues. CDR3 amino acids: CASSFGPGTGNTIYF. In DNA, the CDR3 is TGTGCCAGCAGTTTCGGACCGGGCACTGGAAACACCATATATTTT.

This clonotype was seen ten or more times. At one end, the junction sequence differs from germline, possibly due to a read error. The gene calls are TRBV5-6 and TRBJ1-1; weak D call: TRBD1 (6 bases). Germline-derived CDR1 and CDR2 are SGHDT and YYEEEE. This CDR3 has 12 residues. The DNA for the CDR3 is TGTGCCAGCGGCTTGGACAGAACAGAAGCTTTCTTT. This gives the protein CASGLDRTEAFF.

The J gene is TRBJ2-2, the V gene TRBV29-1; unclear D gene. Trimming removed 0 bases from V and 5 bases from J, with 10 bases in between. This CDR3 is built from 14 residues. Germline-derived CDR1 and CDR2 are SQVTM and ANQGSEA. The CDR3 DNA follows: TGCAGCGTTGAAGATTCTGCAGGTACCGGGGAGCTGTTTTTT. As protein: CSVEDSAGTGELFF.